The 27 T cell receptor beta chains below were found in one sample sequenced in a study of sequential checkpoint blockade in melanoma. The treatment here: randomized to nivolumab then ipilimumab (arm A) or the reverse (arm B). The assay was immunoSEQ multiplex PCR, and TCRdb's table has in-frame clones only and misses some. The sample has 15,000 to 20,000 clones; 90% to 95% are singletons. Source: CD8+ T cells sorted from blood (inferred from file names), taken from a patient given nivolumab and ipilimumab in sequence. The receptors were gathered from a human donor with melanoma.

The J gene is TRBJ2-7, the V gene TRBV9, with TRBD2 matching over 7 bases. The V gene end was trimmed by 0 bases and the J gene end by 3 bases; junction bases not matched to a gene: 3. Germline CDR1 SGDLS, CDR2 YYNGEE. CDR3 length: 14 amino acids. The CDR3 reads CASSVAGGNYEQYF. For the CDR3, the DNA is TGTGCCAGCAGCGTAGCGGGAGGTAACTACGAGCAGTACTTC. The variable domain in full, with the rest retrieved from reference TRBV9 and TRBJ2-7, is DSGVTQTPKHLITATGQRVTLRCSPRSGDLSVYWYQQSLDQGLQFLIQYYNGEERAKGNILERFSAQQFPDLHSELNLSSLELGDSALYFCASSVAGGNYEQYFGPGTRLTVT.

CDR3 protein: CSASLRERAFF. CDR3 nucleotides: TGCAGTGCTAGCCTGCGGGAACGAGCTTTCTTT. The V gene is TRBV20-1, the J gene TRBJ1-1; no clear D. The length of the CDR3 is 11 residues. From germline, CDR1 is DFQATT and CDR2 SNEGSKA (reference sequence). V lost 3 bases to trimming and J lost 10 bases, with 12 bases between them.

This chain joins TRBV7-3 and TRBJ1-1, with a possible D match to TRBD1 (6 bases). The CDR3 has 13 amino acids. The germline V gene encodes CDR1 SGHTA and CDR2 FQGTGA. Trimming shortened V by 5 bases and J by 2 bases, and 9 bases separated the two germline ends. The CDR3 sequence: CASSRTDNTEAFF. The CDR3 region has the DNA TGTGCCAGCAGCCGGACAGATAACACTGAAGCTTTCTTT. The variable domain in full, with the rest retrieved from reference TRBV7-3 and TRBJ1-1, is GAGVSQTPSNKVTEKGKYVELRCDPISGHTALYWYRQSLGQGPEFLIYFQGTGAADDSGLPNDRFFAVRPEGSVSTLKIQRTERGDSAVYLCASSRTDNTEAFFGQGTRLTVV.

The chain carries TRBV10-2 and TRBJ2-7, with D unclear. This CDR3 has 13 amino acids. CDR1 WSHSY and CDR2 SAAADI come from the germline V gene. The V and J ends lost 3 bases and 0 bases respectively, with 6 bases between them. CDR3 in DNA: TGCGCCAGCAGTGAACGGGTCTCCTACGAGCAGTACGTC. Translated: CASSERVSYEQYV.

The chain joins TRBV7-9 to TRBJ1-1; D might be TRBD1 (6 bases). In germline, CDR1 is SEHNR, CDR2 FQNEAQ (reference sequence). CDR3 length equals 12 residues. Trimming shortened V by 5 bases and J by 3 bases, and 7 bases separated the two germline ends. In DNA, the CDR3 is TGTGCCAGCAGCCCAGGGGACACTGAAGCTTTCTTT. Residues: CASSPGDTEAFF.

The DNA for the CDR3 is TGTGCCAGTAGGGGTGTGGGGAGCGGCAATCAGCCCCAGCATTTT. This gives the protein CASRGVGSGNQPQHF. The chain carries TRBV19 and TRBJ1-5; D not certain. Trimming removed 6 bases at V and 2 bases at J, with 14 bases between. Germline CDR1 and CDR2: LNHDA and SQIVND (reference sequence). This CDR3 contains 15 residues.

In DNA, the CDR3 is TGTGCCTGGAACCAGGGAAACACCATATATTTT. This gives the protein CAWNQGNTIYF. The chain joins TRBV30 to TRBJ1-3; D gene ambiguous. Germline V gene lookup returns CDR1 GTSNPN and CDR2 SVGIG (reference sequence). V gave up 4 bases and J gave up 4 bases, with 5 bases separating them. CDR3 length: 11 residues.

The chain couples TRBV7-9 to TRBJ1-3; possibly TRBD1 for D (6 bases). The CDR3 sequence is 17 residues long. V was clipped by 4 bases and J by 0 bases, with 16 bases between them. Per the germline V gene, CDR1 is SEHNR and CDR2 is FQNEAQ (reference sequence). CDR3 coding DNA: TGTGCCAGCAGCTCCCACAGGGCCCACCCCTCTGGAAACACCATATATTTT. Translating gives CASSSHRAHPSGNTIYF.

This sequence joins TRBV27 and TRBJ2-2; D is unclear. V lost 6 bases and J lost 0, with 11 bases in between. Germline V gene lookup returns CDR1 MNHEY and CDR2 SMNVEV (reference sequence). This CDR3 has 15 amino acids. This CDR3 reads CASRTRGANTGELFF. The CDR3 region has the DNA TGTGCCAGCAGGACGAGAGGTGCGAACACCGGGGAGCTGTTTTTT.

The CDR3 protein is CASSQEGGAGGAGYGYTF. As DNA, the CDR3 is TGTGCCAGCAGCCAAGAAGGAGGAGCAGGGGGCGCCGGCTATGGCTACACCTTC. V is TRBV4-2 and J is TRBJ1-2; 8 bases fit TRBD1. J was trimmed by 4 bases and V by 0 bases; bases with no gene match: 13. The V gene's germline CDR1 is LGHNA and CDR2 YNFKEQ. CDR3 length: 18 amino acids.

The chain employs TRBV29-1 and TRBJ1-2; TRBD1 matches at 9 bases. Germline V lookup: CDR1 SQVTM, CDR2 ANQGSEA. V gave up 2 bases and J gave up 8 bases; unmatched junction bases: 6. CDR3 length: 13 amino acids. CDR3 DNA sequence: TGCAGCGTTGAATCCTGGACAGGGGACGGCTACACCTTC. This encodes CSVESWTGDGYTF.

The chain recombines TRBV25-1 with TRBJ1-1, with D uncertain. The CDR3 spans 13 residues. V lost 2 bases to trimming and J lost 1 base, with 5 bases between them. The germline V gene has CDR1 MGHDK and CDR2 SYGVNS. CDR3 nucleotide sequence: TGTGCCAGCAGTGAACTAGGGAACACTGAAGCTTTCTTT. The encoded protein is CASSELGNTEAFF.

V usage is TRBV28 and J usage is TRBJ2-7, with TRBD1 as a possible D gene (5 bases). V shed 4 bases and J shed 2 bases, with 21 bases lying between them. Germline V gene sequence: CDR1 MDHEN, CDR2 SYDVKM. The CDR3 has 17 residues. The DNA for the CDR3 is TGTGCCAGCAGTTCACTCGACAGTCCCCAAAGTCCCTACGAGCAGTACTTC. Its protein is CASSSLDSPQSPYEQYF.

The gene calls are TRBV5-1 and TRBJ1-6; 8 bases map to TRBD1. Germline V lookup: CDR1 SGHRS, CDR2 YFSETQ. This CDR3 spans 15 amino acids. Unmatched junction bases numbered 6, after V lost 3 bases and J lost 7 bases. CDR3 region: CASSSGGSTNSPLHF. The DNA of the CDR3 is TGCGCCAGCAGCTCAGGGGGCTCCACAAATTCACCCCTCCACTTT.

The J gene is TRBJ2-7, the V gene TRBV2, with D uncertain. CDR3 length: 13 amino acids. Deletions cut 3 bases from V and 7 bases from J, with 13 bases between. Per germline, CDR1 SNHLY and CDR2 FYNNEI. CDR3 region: CASSDGSTSEQYV. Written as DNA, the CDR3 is TGTGCCAGCAGTGATGGGTCCACTTCGGAGCAGTACGTC.

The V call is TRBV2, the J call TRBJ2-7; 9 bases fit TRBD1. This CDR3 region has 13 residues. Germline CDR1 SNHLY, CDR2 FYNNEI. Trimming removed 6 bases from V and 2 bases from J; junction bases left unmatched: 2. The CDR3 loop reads CASRGQGPYEQYV. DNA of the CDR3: TGTGCCAGCAGGGGACAGGGTCCCTACGAGCAGTACGTC.

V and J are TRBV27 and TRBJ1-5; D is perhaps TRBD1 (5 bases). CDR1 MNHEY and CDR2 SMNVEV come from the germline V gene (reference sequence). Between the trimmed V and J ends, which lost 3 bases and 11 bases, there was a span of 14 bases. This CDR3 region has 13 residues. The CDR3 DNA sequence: TGTGCCAGCAGTTTGATGGGGGGAGAAGCCCAGCATTTT. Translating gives CASSLMGGEAQHF.

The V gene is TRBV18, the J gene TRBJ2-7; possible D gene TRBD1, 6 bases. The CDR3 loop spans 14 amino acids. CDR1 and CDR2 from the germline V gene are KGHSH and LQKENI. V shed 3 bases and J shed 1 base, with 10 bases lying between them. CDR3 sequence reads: CASSPRTESYEQYF. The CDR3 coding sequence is TGTGCCAGCTCACCGAGGACAGAGTCCTACGAGCAGTACTTC.

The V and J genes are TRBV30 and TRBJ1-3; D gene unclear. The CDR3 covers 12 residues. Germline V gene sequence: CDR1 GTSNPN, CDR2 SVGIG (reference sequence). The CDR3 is CAQDGAGNTIYF. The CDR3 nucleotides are TGTGCTCAGGACGGGGCTGGAAACACCATATATTTT.

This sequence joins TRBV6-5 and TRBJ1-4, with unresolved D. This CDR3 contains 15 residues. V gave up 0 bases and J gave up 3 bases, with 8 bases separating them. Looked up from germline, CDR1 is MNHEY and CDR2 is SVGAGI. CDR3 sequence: CASSYSRGANEKLFF. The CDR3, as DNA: TGTGCCAGCAGTTACTCCCGGGGAGCTAATGAAAAACTGTTTTTT.

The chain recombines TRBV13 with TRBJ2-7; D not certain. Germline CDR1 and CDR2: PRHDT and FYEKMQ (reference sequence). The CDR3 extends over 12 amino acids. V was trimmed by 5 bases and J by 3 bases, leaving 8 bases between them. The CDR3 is CASSVWGYEQYV. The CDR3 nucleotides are TGTGCCAGCAGCGTGTGGGGCTACGAGCAGTACGTC.

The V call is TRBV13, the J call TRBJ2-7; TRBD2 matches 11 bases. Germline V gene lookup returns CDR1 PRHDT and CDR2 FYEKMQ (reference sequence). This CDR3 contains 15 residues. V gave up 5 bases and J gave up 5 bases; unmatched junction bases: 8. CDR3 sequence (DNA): TGTGCCAGCAGCCCCCGGACTAGCGGGCCCCACGAGCAGTACTTC. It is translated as CASSPRTSGPHEQYF.

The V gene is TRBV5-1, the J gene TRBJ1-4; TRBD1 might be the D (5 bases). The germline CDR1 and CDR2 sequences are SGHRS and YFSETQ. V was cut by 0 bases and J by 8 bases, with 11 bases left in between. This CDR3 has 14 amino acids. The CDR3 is CASSLVGSGEKLFF. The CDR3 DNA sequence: TGCGCCAGCAGCTTGGTGGGCTCAGGGGAAAAACTGTTTTTT.

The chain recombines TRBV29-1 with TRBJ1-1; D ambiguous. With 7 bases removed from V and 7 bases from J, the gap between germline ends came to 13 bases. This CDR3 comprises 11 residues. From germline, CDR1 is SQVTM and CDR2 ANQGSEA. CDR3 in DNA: TGCAGCGCCGACCAGACACTTGAAGCTTTCTTT. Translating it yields CSADQTLEAFF.

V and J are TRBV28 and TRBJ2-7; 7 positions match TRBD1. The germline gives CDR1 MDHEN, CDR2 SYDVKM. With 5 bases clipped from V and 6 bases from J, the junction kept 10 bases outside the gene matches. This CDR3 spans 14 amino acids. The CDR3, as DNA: TGTGCCAGCAGTCCCCCGGACAGGTACGCCGAGCAGTACTTC. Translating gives CASSPPDRYAEQYF.

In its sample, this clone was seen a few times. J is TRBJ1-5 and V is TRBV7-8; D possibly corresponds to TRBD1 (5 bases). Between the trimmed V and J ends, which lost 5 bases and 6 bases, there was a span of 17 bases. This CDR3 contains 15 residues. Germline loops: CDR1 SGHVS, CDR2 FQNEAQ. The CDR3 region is CASSLTQGPGQPQHF. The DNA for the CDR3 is TGTGCCAGCAGCCTGACGCAGGGTCCAGGTCAGCCCCAGCATTTT.

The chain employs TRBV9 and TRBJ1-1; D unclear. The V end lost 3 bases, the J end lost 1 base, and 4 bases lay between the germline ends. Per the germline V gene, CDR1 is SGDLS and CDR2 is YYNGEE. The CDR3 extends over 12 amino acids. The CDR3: CASSASNTEAFF. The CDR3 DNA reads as TGTGCCAGCAGCGCTTCGAACACTGAAGCTTTCTTT.